This T cell receptor beta chain comes out of a study of blood T cell repertoires in COVID-19. For the study at large: The study drew acute and convalescent COVID-19 samples from the United States, Italy and Spain. Sample material is recorded as cDNA or gDNA derived from T cells, B-cell-depleted T cells, or PBMCs.

There are 15 residues in the CDR3. Losses at the gene ends were 4 bases for V and 2 bases for J; bases not matched to a gene: 6. CDR1 is LGHDT and CDR2 is YNNKEL in the germline V gene (reference sequence). In the original workflow: Estimation of nucleated cell counts relied on the amplification of reference gene primers. Some clones are missing from TCRdb's copy, which holds only in-frame ones; the method was immunoSEQ multiplex PCR. The DNA was the basis for D and trimming; V, J and clone size are from that table. Of about 50,000 clones in the sample, about nine tenths were seen once. Sequenced material: peripheral blood. The chain is built from TRBV3-1 (or the pseudogene TRBV3-2) and TRBJ2-3, with 7 bases matching TRBD2. This TCR derives from a woman over 75 with acute or convalescent COVID-19. The CDR3 DNA reads as TGTGCCAGCAGCCCCTTAGCGGGCCTCACAGATACGCAGTATTTT. It translates to CASSPLAGLTDTQYF.